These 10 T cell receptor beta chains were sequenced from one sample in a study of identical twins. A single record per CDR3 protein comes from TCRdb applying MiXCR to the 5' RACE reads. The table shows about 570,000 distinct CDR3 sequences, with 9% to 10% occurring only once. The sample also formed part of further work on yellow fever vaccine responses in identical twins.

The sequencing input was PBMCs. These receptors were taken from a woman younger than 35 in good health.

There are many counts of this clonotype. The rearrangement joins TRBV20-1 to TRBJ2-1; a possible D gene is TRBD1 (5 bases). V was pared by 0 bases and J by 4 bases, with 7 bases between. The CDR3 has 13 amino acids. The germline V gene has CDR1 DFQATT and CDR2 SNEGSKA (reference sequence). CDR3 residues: CSARDRGYNEQFF. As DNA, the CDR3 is TGCAGTGCTAGAGATAGGGGATACAATGAGCAGTTCTTC.

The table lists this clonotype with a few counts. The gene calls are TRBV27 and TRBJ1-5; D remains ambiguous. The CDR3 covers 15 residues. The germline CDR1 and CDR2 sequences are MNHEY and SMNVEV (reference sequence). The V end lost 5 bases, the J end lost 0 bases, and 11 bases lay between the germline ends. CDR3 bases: TGTGCCAGCAGTCCGACGAGTTATAGCAATCAGCCCCAGCATTTT. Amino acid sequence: CASSPTSYSNQPQHF.

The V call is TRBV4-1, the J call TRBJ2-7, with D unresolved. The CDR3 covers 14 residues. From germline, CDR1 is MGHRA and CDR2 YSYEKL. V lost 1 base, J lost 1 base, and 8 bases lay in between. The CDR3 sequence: CASSQGKGSYEQYF. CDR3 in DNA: TGCGCCAGCAGCCAAGGAAAGGGATCCTACGAGCAGTACTTC.

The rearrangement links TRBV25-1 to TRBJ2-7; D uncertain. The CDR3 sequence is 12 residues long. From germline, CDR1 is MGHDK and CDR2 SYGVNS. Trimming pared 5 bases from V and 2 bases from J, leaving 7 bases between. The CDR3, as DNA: TGTGCCAGCAGTATCCTCCCCTACGAGCAGTACTTC. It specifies CASSILPYEQYF.

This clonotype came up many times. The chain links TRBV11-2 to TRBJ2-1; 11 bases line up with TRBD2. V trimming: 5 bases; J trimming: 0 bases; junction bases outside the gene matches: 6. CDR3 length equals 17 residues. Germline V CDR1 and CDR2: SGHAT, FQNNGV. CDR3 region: CASSRGTSGSSYNEQFF. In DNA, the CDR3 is TGTGCCAGCAGCAGAGGGACTAGCGGAAGCTCCTACAATGAGCAGTTCTTC.

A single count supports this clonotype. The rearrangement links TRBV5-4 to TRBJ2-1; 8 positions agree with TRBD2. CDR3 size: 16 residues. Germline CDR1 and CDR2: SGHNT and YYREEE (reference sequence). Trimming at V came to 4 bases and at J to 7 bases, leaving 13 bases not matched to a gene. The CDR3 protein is CASSLARAGAGNEQFF. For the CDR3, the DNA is TGTGCCAGCAGCCTCGCGAGAGCGGGGGCGGGGAATGAGCAGTTCTTC.

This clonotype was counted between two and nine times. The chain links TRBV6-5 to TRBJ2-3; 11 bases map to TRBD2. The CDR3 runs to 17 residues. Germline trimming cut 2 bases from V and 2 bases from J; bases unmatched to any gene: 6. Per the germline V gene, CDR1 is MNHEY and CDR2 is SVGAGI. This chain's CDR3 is CASSYGSSGGHTDTQYF. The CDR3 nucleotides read TGTGCCAGCAGTTACGGCTCTAGCGGGGGGCACACAGATACGCAGTATTTT.

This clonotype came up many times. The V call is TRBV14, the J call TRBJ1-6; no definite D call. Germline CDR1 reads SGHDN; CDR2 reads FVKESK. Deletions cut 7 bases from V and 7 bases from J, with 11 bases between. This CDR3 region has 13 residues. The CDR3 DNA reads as TGTGCCAGCAAAATAGGGTACAATTCACCCCTCCACTTT. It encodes CASKIGYNSPLHF. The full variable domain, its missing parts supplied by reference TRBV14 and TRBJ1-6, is EAGVTQFPSHSVIEKGQTVTLRCDPISGHDNLYWYRRVMGKEIKFLLHFVKESKQDESGMPNNRFLAERTGGTYSTLKVQPAELEDSGVYFCASKIGYNSPLHFGNGTRLTVT.

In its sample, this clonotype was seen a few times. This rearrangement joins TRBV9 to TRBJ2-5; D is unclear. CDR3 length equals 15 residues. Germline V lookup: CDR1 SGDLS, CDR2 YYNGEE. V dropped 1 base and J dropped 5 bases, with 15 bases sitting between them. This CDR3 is CASSVPLGGSETQYF. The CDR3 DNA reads TGTGCCAGCAGCGTACCACTCGGCGGTTCGGAGACCCAGTACTTC.

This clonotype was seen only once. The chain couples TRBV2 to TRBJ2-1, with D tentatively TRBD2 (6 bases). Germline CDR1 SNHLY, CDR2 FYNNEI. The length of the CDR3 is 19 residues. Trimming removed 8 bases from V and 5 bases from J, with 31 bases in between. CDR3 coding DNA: TGTGCCAGCTGTTCTCTAGCGTCCAACGGGCTTTACAAAAACAATGAGCAGTTCTTC. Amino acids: CASCSLASNGLYKNNEQFF. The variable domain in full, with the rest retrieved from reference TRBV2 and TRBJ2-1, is EPEVTQTPSHQVTQMGQEVILRCVPISNHLYFYWYRQILGQKVEFLVSFYNNEISEKSEIFDDQFSVERPDGSNFTLKIRSTKLEDSAMYFCASCSLASNGLYKNNEQFFGPGTRLTVL.